This is a list of T cell receptor beta chains from one sample in a study of regulatory T cells after allogeneic stem cell transplantation. TCRdb fed the 5' RACE reads into MiXCR, producing one record per CDR3 protein. The sample shows 4,500 or so distinct CDR3 sequences, more than 95% of them seen only once. Sample: sorted CD4+ T cells from blood (whether regulatory or conventional is not recorded), taken 30 days after allogeneic stem cell transplant. The receptors here all came from a human patient who had an allogeneic stem cell transplant, so the T cells may come from the graft donor. Both conserved end residues are part of each CDR3. A D gene is named only where the DNA matches it firmly. Size is stated for part of the rows, as once, few or many counts, or as a class when the clone is expanded.

j_call	d_call	clone_size	v_call	cdr3_nt	cdr3_aa
TRBJ2-7	.	.	TRBV5-4	TGTGGCGGCAGCCTAAAGGAACAGGAGAAATACGCCCAGTACTTC	CGGSLKEQEKYAQYF
TRBJ2-7	.	.	TRBV5-5	TGTGCCAGCAGCTTGGGCACGCGGGGCCAGTCAGATGAGCAGTACTTC	CASSLGTRGQSDEQYF
TRBJ2-6	TRBD1	.	TRBV7-3	TGTGCCAGTAAGATACAGGGGACAGGGGCCAACGTCCTGCCTTTC	CASKIQGTGANVLPF
TRBJ2-5	.	.	TRBV5-1	TGCGCCAGCAGCTGGACGAATATGGAGAACCTGTTCTTC	CASSWTNMENLFF
TRBJ2-1	TRBD2	.	TRBV5-1	TGCGCCAGCGGCTTGGGGACTAGCGGGAGTGTCTCCTACAATGAGCAGTTCTTC	CASGLGTSGSVSYNEQFF
TRBJ1-5	.	.	TRBV24-1	TGTGGCACCAGTGACGGAAGTTATAGCAATCAGCCCCAGCTCTTT	CGTSDGSYSNQPQLF
TRBJ2-1	.	.	TRBV5-5	TGTGCCAGCAGCTTGGTCGCGCGGGGCCCAGACAAAGAGCAGTTCTTC	CASSLVARGPDKEQFF
TRBJ2-6	TRBD2	.	TRBV7-3	TGTGCCAGCAGCCTGCGCGCCATGGGGGCGGGGGGCAACGTCCAGACTTTC	CASSLRAMGAGGNVQTF
TRBJ1-1	.	large	TRBV7-2	TGTGCCAGCAGCTCCCCCAACAAGGGCACTGAAGCTTTCTTT	CASSSPNKGTEAFF
TRBJ2-7	.	.	TRBV19	TGTGCGAGGAGTATGGGTATCGCCTACGAGCAGTACTTC	CARSMGIAYEQYF
TRBJ2-7	.	.	TRBV19	TGTGCCAGTAGTAGCCCATCACAGGGCGGGTCCTACGAGCAGTACTTC	CASSSPSQGGSYEQYF
TRBJ1-5	.	.	TRBV20-1	TGCAGTGCCGGCCAGGGGCCCCGGCAGCGCCAGCATTTT	CSAGQGPRQRQHF
TRBJ2-7	TRBD2	.	TRBV5-1	TGCGCCAGCAGCATGCTAGCGGGAGCCAAGGACGAGCAGTACTTC	CASSMLAGAKDEQYF
TRBJ2-5	TRBD1	.	TRBV5-4	TGTGCCAGCAGCCTAAAGGGACAGGGGAAAGAGACCCAGATCTTC	CASSLKGQGKETQIF
TRBJ1-1	.	.	TRBV20-1	TGCAGTGCCAGCGGACTGGGAGGCGCTGGCTTT	CSASGLGGAGF
TRBJ2-5	TRBD2	.	TRBV20-1	TGCAGTGCCAGCCCGGCTAGCGGCGACCAAAAGGCCCAGTACTTC	CSASPASGDQKAQYF
TRBJ2-1	.	.	TRBV11-1	TGTGCCGGCAGCTTAGCCCCAGGTGCTCCCAACGAGCAGTTCTTC	CAGSLAPGAPNEQFF
TRBJ2-1	.	.	TRBV7-3	TGTGCCAGCAGCGCGTATGCGGCTGAGCAGTTCTTC	CASSAYAAEQFF
TRBJ2-3	.	once	TRBV3-1	TGTGCCAGCAGCCCAGGCGGGGCAGGCGGATACGCCGACACGCAGTATTTC	CASSPGGAGGYADTQYF
TRBJ1-2	.	.	TRBV20-1	TGCAGTGCCCTGCCGGGAAAGGGGGTCGATGGCTACACCTTC	CSALPGKGVDGYTF
TRBJ1-1	.	.	TRBV20-1	TGCAGTGACAGCGGGGTGGGAGGCGCTTTCTTT	CSDSGVGGAFF
TRBJ1-2	.	.	TRBV5-1	TGCGCCAGCCGCTTGAGGGGGGACACGAATTATGGCTACCACTTC	CASRLRGDTNYGYHF
TRBJ2-1	.	.	TRBV5-1	TGCGCCAGCAGCATGAGGGGGGCCAGGCAATATGGCCAGTCCTTC	CASSMRGARQYGQSF
TRBJ1-1	TRBD1	.	TRBV6-2/TRBV6-3	TGTGCCACTAGGCTGACAGGGATGAAAACGACACATTTCTTT	CATRLTGMKTTHFF
TRBJ1-4	TRBD1	.	TRBV6-5	TGTGCCAGAAGAAGACAGGGATCTAATGAAAAACTGTTTTTT	CARRRQGSNEKLFF
TRBJ1-1	.	.	TRBV20-1	TGCAGTGCCGGCGGCCTGGGAGGCCCGTTCTTT	CSAGGLGGPFF
TRBJ2-7	TRBD2	.	TRBV5-1	TGCGCCGATCAACCTGGGACTAGCGGGGACTACTACGAGCAGTACTTC	CADQPGTSGDYYEQYF
TRBJ1-1	.	few	TRBV29-1	TGCAGCGTCTCTGGTGGGTACATGAACACTGAAGCTTTCTTT	CSVSGGYMNTEAFF
TRBJ2-7	.	once	TRBV5-1	TGCGCCAGCAGCTCGCAAGCAGGATCCATGTACGAGCAGTACTTC	CASSSQAGSMYEQYF
TRBJ2-7	.	.	TRBV11-2	TGTGCCAGCAGCTTAGCGCGAGGGGCCCCAGACGAGCAGTACTTC	CASSLARGAPDEQYF
TRBJ2-5	.	.	TRBV29-1	TGCAGCGCTCGACGGGCCGATGAGCAGTACTTC	CSARRADEQYF
TRBJ1-2	.	.	TRBV5-1	TGCACCAGCAGCTGGGGTTCAGGTTACTATGGCTACACCTTC	CTSSWGSGYYGYTF
TRBJ2-7	TRBD2	once	TRBV5-1	TGCGCCAGCAGCTTGCAAGCGGGATCCATAGACGAGCAGTACTTC	CASSLQAGSIDEQYF
TRBJ2-5	.	once	TRBV20-1	TGCAGTCACACCCCGACTAGTGGCGACCAAGAGAACCAGTACTTC	CSHTPTSGDQENQYF
TRBJ2-3	.	.	TRBV27	TGTGCCAGCAGTTTATGGGTCGCGGGGCAGAATGCGCAGTATTTT	CASSLWVAGQNAQYF
TRBJ1-2	TRBD1	once	TRBV5-1	TGCGCCGGCAGCTTGCAGGGGGGGAACTATGGCTCCACCTTC	CAGSLQGGNYGSTF
TRBJ2-1	TRBD2	.	TRBV6-5	TGTGCCAGCAGGTCCGGGGCGGGAGGGCCGGGTGAGCAGTTCTTC	CASRSGAGGPGEQFF
TRBJ2-5	.	.	TRBV20-1	TGCAGTGCCAGACCGGCGAGCGGGCACCAAGAGACCCTGTACTTC	CSARPASGHQETLYF
TRBJ2-3	.	.	TRBV2	TGTGCCAGCAGTTACAACAGGGCAGATACGCAGTACTTT	CASSYNRADTQYF
TRBJ2-3	.	.	TRBV20-1	TGTAGCTCTAGAGATCCGACGGGGCACGGCGATACGCATTATTTT	CSSRDPTGHGDTHYF
TRBJ2-7	TRBD1	.	TRBV11-2	TGCGCCAGCAGCTCAACCACAGGGGCTCCCTGGGAGCAGTACTTC	CASSSTTGAPWEQYF
TRBJ1-6	TRBD1	.	TRBV5-1	TGCGCCAGCTGCTTGGAAGGGGGCGTCAGTTCGCCCCTCCTCTTT	CASCLEGGVSSPLLF
TRBJ2-1	.	.	TRBV7-3	TGCGCCAGCAGCATAACAGGCCGATACTACAAGGACCAGTTCTTC	CASSITGRYYKDQFF
TRBJ2-7	TRBD1	.	TRBV5-1	TGCGCCAGCCCCCGCACCGCCGGGACAGGATCCTACGAGCAGTACTTC	CASPRTAGTGSYEQYF
TRBJ2-4	.	.	TRBV6-5	TGTACCAGCAGGGAGGGGGGCAAAAACATGCAGTACTTC	CTSREGGKNMQYF
TRBJ2-7	TRBD2	.	TRBV5-1	TGCGCCAGCCAAACTAGGAGTAGCGGGGCCTACTACGAGCAGTACTTC	CASQTRSSGAYYEQYF
TRBJ2-5	TRBD2	.	TRBV20-1	TGCAGTGCTAGGGTCGGGGGGACCAGGGAGACCCGGTACTTC	CSARVGGTRETRYF
TRBJ1-4	.	.	TRBV6-5	TGTGCCAGCAGAAGACTGGGAACTCATGAAAAACTGTTTTTT	CASRRLGTHEKLFF
TRBJ2-4	.	hyperexpanded	TRBV6-5	TGTGCCAGCAGTCAGGGGGGCAAAAACATTCAGTACTTC	CASSQGGKNIQYF
TRBJ2-7	.	once	TRBV3-1	TGTGCCAGCAGCCAAGGTTACAAGGAGCAGTACTTC	CASSQGYKEQYF